Listed here are 4 T cell receptor beta chains from one sample, sequenced in a study of T cells in tumors after PD-1 blockade. The table came from immunoSEQ multiplex PCR; TCRdb's copy has only in-frame clones and leaves some out. The repertoire consists of fewer than 15,000 clones, with about 60% occurring once and the leading ten covering roughly 28%. Sequencing used tumor tissue, obtained before anti-PD-1 treatment. The receptors here all came from a human donor with cutaneous squamous cell carcinoma.

There are a few counts of this clone. The chain is built from TRBV10-1 and TRBJ1-1; 7 positions match TRBD1. This CDR3 comprises 14 residues. In germline, CDR1 is WNHNN, CDR2 SYGVQD (reference sequence). The V gene end was trimmed by 6 bases and the J gene end by 4 bases; junction bases not matched to a gene: 8. In nucleotides, the CDR3 is TGCGCCAGCAGCCCGATGACAGGGTCCACTGAAGCTTTCTTT. Residues: CASSPMTGSTEAFF.

J is TRBJ2-3 and V is TRBV7-6; D is unresolved. The CDR3 loop spans 13 amino acids. V was trimmed by 5 bases and J by 4 bases, leaving 10 bases between them. Germline V gene lookup returns CDR1 SGHVS and CDR2 FNYEAQ. CDR3 DNA: TGTGCCAGCAGCCGAGGAAGGGCAGATACGCAGTATTTT. Its protein product is CASSRGRADTQYF.

The CDR3 region has the DNA TGTGCCAGTAGGGACAGGGAAGGGAGCAATCAGCCCCAGCATTTT. Translation gives CASRDREGSNQPQHF. The rearrangement uses TRBV19 and TRBJ1-5; 8 bases are a match to TRBD1. The ends lost 6 bases at V and 1 base at J; junction bases unmatched: 5. CDR3 length: 15 amino acids. The germline V gene encodes CDR1 LNHDA and CDR2 SQIVND (reference sequence).

The chain couples TRBV7-2 to TRBJ2-7; TRBD1 aligns across 9 bases. The germline V gene encodes CDR1 SGHTA and CDR2 FQGNSA. This CDR3 is built from 15 residues. V shed 5 bases and J 4 bases; nucleotides not matched to a gene: 9. CDR3 sequence reads: CASSLGGTGTYEQYF. The CDR3 DNA reads TGTGCCAGCAGCCTAGGAGGGACAGGGACGTACGAGCAGTACTTC.